The entry that follows covers one TCR beta chain sequence. Sequenced by immunoSEQ multiplex PCR; TCRdb stores in-frame clones only, minus some. This sample yields 40,000 to 50,000 clones, of which about 90% are seen a single time; about 9.1% belongs to the top ten. Trimming at V came to 2 bases and at J to 1 base, leaving 13 bases not matched to a gene. The germline V gene has CDR1 MNHEY and CDR2 SMNVEV (reference sequence). The CDR3 runs 19 residues. This sample is drawn from a study of T cell changes during pregnancy in multiple sclerosis. The input for sequencing was CD8+ T cells from peripheral blood mononuclear cells, taken in the first trimester of pregnancy. This TCR derives from a female donor with multiple sclerosis, enrolled in a pregnancy study. The chain links TRBV27 to TRBJ2-1; 8 bases agree with TRBD2. The chain's CDR3 is CASSLLGFTGLESYNEQFF. The CDR3 DNA follows: TGTGCCAGCAGTTTACTCGGTTTCACGGGACTAGAGTCCTACAATGAGCAGTTCTTC.